These T cell receptor beta chains were read from a single sample in a study of cytomegalovirus exposure and HLA in healthy donors. Using immunoSEQ multiplex PCR, the repertoire was profiled, and TCRdb retains in-frame clones only, with some absent. Of about 360,000 clones listed, just over 85% are singletons. The sample taken for sequencing was PBMCs. Source of these receptors: a woman aged 18-29 years in good health and CMV-seronegative. CDR3s include the opening cysteine and the closing phenylalanine or tryptophan. Fields, in order: CDR3 protein, CDR3 DNA, J gene, V gene, D gene, clone size. The D gene is left open where the match is weak. Only some rows state a clone size, as once, few, many or a class for expanded clones.

cdr3_aa: CAWSGLGAPTQETQYF
cdr3_nt: TGTGCCTGGAGTGGGCTAGGGGCCCCAACCCAAGAGACCCAGTACTTC
j_call: TRBJ2-5
v_call: TRBV30
d_call: .
clone_size: once

cdr3_aa: CASTYIAGRETQYF
cdr3_nt: TGTGCCAGCACCTACATAGCGGGGAGAGAGACCCAGTACTTC
j_call: TRBJ2-5
v_call: TRBV6-6
d_call: TRBD2
clone_size: .

cdr3_aa: CASSIRDRLDEQFF
cdr3_nt: TGTGCCAGCAGCATCCGGGACAGGCTCGATGAGCAGTTCTTC
j_call: TRBJ2-1
v_call: TRBV28
d_call: TRBD1
clone_size: .

cdr3_aa: CASRQGLKTQYF
cdr3_nt: TGTGCCAGCAGGCAGGGACTTAAGACCCAGTACTTC
j_call: TRBJ2-5
v_call: TRBV6-1
d_call: .
clone_size: .

cdr3_aa: CASSSAPRGTGEQYF
cdr3_nt: TGTGCCAGCAGCTCCGCCCCTCGGGGTACGGGGGAGCAGTACTTC
j_call: TRBJ2-7
v_call: TRBV5-4
d_call: .
clone_size: .

cdr3_aa: CASGLVIGVQNYGYTF
cdr3_nt: TGTGCTAGTGGTTTGGTTATAGGGGTGCAGAACTATGGCTACACCTTC
j_call: TRBJ1-2
v_call: TRBV12-5
d_call: .
clone_size: .

cdr3_aa: CASRDTGVRTEAFF
cdr3_nt: TGTGCCAGCAGGGATACAGGGGTCCGTACTGAAGCTTTCTTT
j_call: TRBJ1-1
v_call: TRBV6-5
d_call: TRBD1
clone_size: .

cdr3_aa: CASSSGQTPTRQYF
cdr3_nt: TGTGCCAGCAGTTCGGGACAAACTCCTACGAGGCAGTACTTC
j_call: TRBJ2-7
v_call: TRBV6-5
d_call: .
clone_size: .

cdr3_aa: CASSETGGGGYGYTF
cdr3_nt: TGTGCCAGCAGTGAAACTGGAGGGGGCGGCTATGGCTACACCTTC
j_call: TRBJ1-2
v_call: TRBV6-1
d_call: TRBD1
clone_size: .

cdr3_aa: CASSLEGETQYF
cdr3_nt: TGCGCCAGCAGCTTGGAGGGGGAGACCCAGTACTTC
j_call: TRBJ2-5
v_call: TRBV5-1
d_call: .
clone_size: .

cdr3_aa: CASSQDQGTSYEQYF
cdr3_nt: TGCGCCAGCAGCCAAGATCAGGGCACCTCCTACGAGCAGTACTTC
j_call: TRBJ2-7
v_call: TRBV4-1
d_call: .
clone_size: .

cdr3_aa: CASSSPGGDFRRELLLTLHF
cdr3_nt: TGTGCCAGCAGTTCCCCCGGTGGCGACTTTCGACGGGAACTTTTGTTGACCCTCCACTTT
j_call: TRBJ1-6
v_call: TRBV27
d_call: .
clone_size: .

cdr3_aa: CASSHWGRGQETQYF
cdr3_nt: TGTGCCAGCAGCCACTGGGGTCGGGGCCAAGAGACCCAGTACTTC
j_call: TRBJ2-5
v_call: TRBV11-2
d_call: .
clone_size: .

cdr3_aa: CASSSYRGGEAFF
cdr3_nt: TGTGCCAGCAGTTCCTACAGGGGTGGTGAAGCTTTCTTT
j_call: TRBJ1-1
v_call: TRBV27
d_call: TRBD1
clone_size: .

cdr3_aa: CASSPRGNQPQHF
cdr3_nt: TGTGCCAGCAGCCCTAGGGGTAACCAGCCCCAGCATTTT
j_call: TRBJ1-5
v_call: TRBV7-2
d_call: .
clone_size: .

cdr3_aa: CASSPGQGGPTAKNIQYF
cdr3_nt: TGTGCCAGCAGTCCAGGACAGGGCGGACCTACAGCCAAAAACATTCAGTACTTC
j_call: TRBJ2-4
v_call: TRBV27
d_call: TRBD1
clone_size: .

cdr3_aa: CASSELEETQYF
cdr3_nt: TGTGCCAGCAGTGAATTAGAAGAGACCCAGTACTTC
j_call: TRBJ2-5
v_call: TRBV6-1
d_call: .
clone_size: .

cdr3_aa: CASKKQGYEQYF
cdr3_nt: TGTGCCAGCAAAAAACAGGGCTACGAGCAGTACTTC
j_call: TRBJ2-7
v_call: TRBV6-5
d_call: .
clone_size: .

cdr3_aa: CASSLGGFRELFF
cdr3_nt: TGTGCCAGCAGTTTAGGAGGATTTCGGGAGCTGTTTTTT
j_call: TRBJ2-2
v_call: TRBV28
d_call: .
clone_size: .

cdr3_aa: CASSDTYSGTGYEQYF
cdr3_nt: TGTGCCAGCAGTGATACCTATTCCGGGACAGGGTACGAGCAGTACTTC
j_call: TRBJ2-7
v_call: TRBV28
d_call: TRBD1
clone_size: .

cdr3_aa: CASSLSGQGVQERGTDTQYF
cdr3_nt: TGTGCCAGCAGTTTATCGGGACAGGGGGTTCAAGAGAGGGGCACAGATACGCAGTATTTT
j_call: TRBJ2-3
v_call: TRBV27
d_call: TRBD1
clone_size: .

cdr3_aa: CASSRTAPTDTQYF
cdr3_nt: TGTGCCAGCAGCCGAACAGCACCCACAGATACGCAGTATTTT
j_call: TRBJ2-3
v_call: TRBV7-3
d_call: .
clone_size: .

cdr3_aa: CASSYSGRTGHGYTF
cdr3_nt: TGTGCCAGCAGTTACTCGGGGAGGACAGGGCACGGCTACACCTTC
j_call: TRBJ1-2
v_call: TRBV6-5
d_call: TRBD1
clone_size: .

cdr3_aa: CASVSGSSYEQYF
cdr3_nt: TGTGCCTCCGTTTCCGGGTCCTCCTACGAGCAGTACTTC
j_call: TRBJ2-7
v_call: TRBV30
d_call: .
clone_size: .

cdr3_aa: CASSRTGPQETQYF
cdr3_nt: TGTGCCAGCTCAAGGACAGGTCCCCAAGAGACCCAGTACTTC
j_call: TRBJ2-5
v_call: TRBV18
d_call: TRBD1
clone_size: .

cdr3_aa: CASSPTGTTSTDTQYF
cdr3_nt: TGTGCCAGCAGTCCTACCGGGACAACTAGCACAGATACGCAGTATTTT
j_call: TRBJ2-3
v_call: TRBV28
d_call: .
clone_size: .

cdr3_aa: CASRPTSVSTDTQYF
cdr3_nt: TGTGCCAGCAGGCCGACTAGCGTCAGCACAGATACGCAGTATTTT
j_call: TRBJ2-3
v_call: TRBV2
d_call: TRBD2
clone_size: once

cdr3_aa: CASSSRLAGERYNEQFF
cdr3_nt: TGTGCCAGCTCATCGCGACTAGCGGGAGAAAGGTACAATGAGCAGTTCTTC
j_call: TRBJ2-1
v_call: TRBV18
d_call: TRBD2
clone_size: .

cdr3_aa: CASSVAVNTGELFF
cdr3_nt: TGTGCCAGCAGCGTAGCCGTCAACACCGGGGAGCTGTTTTTT
j_call: TRBJ2-2
v_call: TRBV9
d_call: .
clone_size: .

cdr3_aa: CASSIHGRGTEAFF
cdr3_nt: TGTGCCAGTAGTATACACGGTAGGGGTACTGAAGCTTTCTTT
j_call: TRBJ1-1
v_call: TRBV19
d_call: .
clone_size: .

cdr3_aa: CASSGALTTREVHYEQYF
cdr3_nt: TGTGCCAGCAGTGGGGCCCTGACTACGCGGGAGGTCCACTACGAGCAGTACTTC
j_call: TRBJ2-7
v_call: TRBV6-1
d_call: TRBD2
clone_size: .

cdr3_aa: CASSYGTGSTYEQYF
cdr3_nt: TGTGCCAGCAGCTACGGGACAGGGAGCACCTACGAGCAGTACTTC
j_call: TRBJ2-7
v_call: TRBV7-9
d_call: TRBD1
clone_size: .

cdr3_aa: CAWGIRVSTDTQYF
cdr3_nt: TGTGCCTGGGGAATCCGGGTTAGCACAGATACGCAGTATTTT
j_call: TRBJ2-3
v_call: TRBV30
d_call: .
clone_size: .

cdr3_aa: CSVATGQSYEQYF
cdr3_nt: TGCAGCGTTGCGACAGGCCAATCCTACGAGCAGTACTTC
j_call: TRBJ2-7
v_call: TRBV29-1
d_call: .
clone_size: .

cdr3_aa: CAIGRDPYEQYF
cdr3_nt: TGTGCCATCGGGCGGGACCCCTACGAGCAGTACTTC
j_call: TRBJ2-7
v_call: TRBV10-3
d_call: .
clone_size: .

cdr3_aa: CASSPSGTEAFF
cdr3_nt: TGTGCCAGCAGCCCTTCAGGGACTGAAGCTTTCTTT
j_call: TRBJ1-1
v_call: TRBV7-9
d_call: .
clone_size: few

cdr3_aa: CATSRDEGYTRGLTDTQYF
cdr3_nt: TGTGCCACCAGCAGAGATGAGGGGTATACGCGGGGACTAACAGATACGCAGTATTTT
j_call: TRBJ2-3
v_call: TRBV15
d_call: TRBD2
clone_size: .

cdr3_aa: CASSPLPGGNQPQHF
cdr3_nt: TGTGCCAGCAGTCCCCTTCCAGGGGGCAATCAGCCCCAGCATTTT
j_call: TRBJ1-5
v_call: TRBV28
d_call: .
clone_size: .

cdr3_aa: CASSPPAGPPDEQYF
cdr3_nt: TGTGCCAGCAGCCCCCCGGCAGGGCCCCCGGACGAGCAGTACTTC
j_call: TRBJ2-7
v_call: TRBV14
d_call: .
clone_size: once

cdr3_aa: CATSRVREYNSYEQYF
cdr3_nt: TGTGCCACCAGCAGAGTACGGGAGTATAATTCCTACGAGCAGTACTTC
j_call: TRBJ2-7
v_call: TRBV15
d_call: .
clone_size: .

cdr3_aa: CASGRQGMENTIYF
cdr3_nt: TGTGCCAGCGGAAGACAGGGTATGGAAAACACCATATATTTT
j_call: TRBJ1-3
v_call: TRBV9
d_call: TRBD1
clone_size: .

cdr3_aa: CASSYAGQGLIYGYTF
cdr3_nt: TGTGCCAGCAGTTACGCGGGACAGGGCCTCATCTATGGCTACACCTTC
j_call: TRBJ1-2
v_call: TRBV6-5
d_call: TRBD1
clone_size: .

cdr3_aa: CASSYFGQGEQYF
cdr3_nt: TGTGCCAGCAGTTACTTTGGACAGGGCGAGCAGTACTTC
j_call: TRBJ2-7
v_call: TRBV6-5
d_call: TRBD1
clone_size: .

cdr3_aa: CASSDRRGIEAFF
cdr3_nt: TGTGCCAGCAGTGATCGGCGGGGGATTGAAGCTTTCTTT
j_call: TRBJ1-1
v_call: TRBV6-1
d_call: .
clone_size: .

cdr3_aa: CASSEVASGHQETQYF
cdr3_nt: TGCGCCAGCAGTGAGGTGGCTAGCGGGCACCAAGAGACCCAGTACTTC
j_call: TRBJ2-5
v_call: TRBV10-2
d_call: TRBD2
clone_size: .